The clone carrying this T cell receptor (beta chain) was counted at least ten times. This sample is part of a study of T cells in Graves' hyperthyroidism and ophthalmopathy. V shed 0 bases and J 3 bases; nucleotides not matched to a gene: 9. The CDR3 loop spans 17 amino acids. Germline values: CDR1 DFQATT, CDR2 SNEGSKA (reference sequence). Amplification yielded TCR beta CDR3 regions, with RNA transcripts as the source. With the HTBI primer set, the TCR CDR3 went through a first round of RT-PCR. Using its own MiXCR run on the multiplex PCR reads, TCRdb lists one record per CDR3 protein. The table lists some 460,000 distinct CDR3 sequences, about 15% of them singletons.

This receptor was obtained from a woman between 18 and 29 years old with Graves' hyperthyroidism. This chain links TRBV20-1 with TRBJ2-1, with 9 nucleotides matching TRBD1. Sequenced material: blood. Here the CDR3 reads CSARDLDRGAVYNEQFF. CDR3 DNA sequence: TGCAGTGCTAGAGACTTGGACAGGGGCGCGGTCTACAATGAGCAGTTCTTC.